This T cell receptor (beta chain) was recorded in a study of metastatic and nonmetastatic thyroid tumors. Study-level background: Repertoire data that came from the blood and tumor or nodule tissue of malignant and benign thyroid patients were compared.

MiXCR reprocessed the PCR reads for TCRdb. Here the sample spans tens of thousands of clones, approximately 24% being singletons. No treatment of any kind had been given to any patient before thyroid surgery. Turning to this clone: An end of the junction differs from the germline gene, which may be a read error.

The origin of this receptor is a female donor with papillary thyroid cancer or a benign thyroid nodule (not recorded which). Some clones in this sample may be carry-over from other donors' samples. The sequenced material came from tumor tissue.

The CDR3 coding sequence is TGTGCCATCAGCTTGAGCGGGAGGATTGAGTACGAGCAGTACTTC. This codes for CAISLSGRIEYEQYF. V gene TRBV5-6 combines with J gene TRBJ2-7; 9 nucleotides agree with TRBD2. The CDR3 length is 15 residues. The germline CDR1 and CDR2 sequences are SGHDT and YYEEEE.